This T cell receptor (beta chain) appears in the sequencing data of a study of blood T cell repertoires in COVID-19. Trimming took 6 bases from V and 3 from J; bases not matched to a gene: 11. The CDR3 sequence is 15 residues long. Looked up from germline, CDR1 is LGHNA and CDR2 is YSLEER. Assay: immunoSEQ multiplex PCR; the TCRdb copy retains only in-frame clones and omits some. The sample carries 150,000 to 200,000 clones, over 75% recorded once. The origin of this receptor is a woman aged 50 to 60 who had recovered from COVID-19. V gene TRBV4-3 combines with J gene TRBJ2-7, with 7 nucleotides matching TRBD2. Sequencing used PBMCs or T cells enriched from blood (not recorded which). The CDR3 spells CASSLDYTSDYEQYF. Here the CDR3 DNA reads TGCGCCAGCAGTTTAGACTACACTAGCGACTACGAGCAGTACTTC.